This record covers a single TCR beta chain. The antigen is undetermined. It is unclear where the CDR3 begins or ends on the DNA, so no DNA is shown, and the CDR3 is as TCRdb lists it. In the original processing: Junction-only sequences without quality scores came from ImmunoSEQ, so filtering differed. TCRdb's copy holds only in-frame clones and misses some; the assay was immunoSEQ multiplex PCR. V and J calls plus clone size are reproduced from that table; the DNA served to infer D and trimming. The sample has 300,000 to 400,000 clones, over 65% seen once. This entry comes from a study of shared clonotypes between healthy human individuals. Across the whole study: CD4 naive and memory got three plates each, CD8 naive two, CD8 memory one. General study findings and limits: Limitation of the genetic and exposure-history diversity represented came from the few donors.

Inclusive of both ends, the CDR3 amounts to 15 amino acids. CDR1 MNHNS and CDR2 SASEGT come from the germline V gene. The chain has TRBV6-1 and TRBJ2-1; the table's TRBD1 call for D was not verified on the DNA. The sequence was collected from a young man in good health. The sequenced sample consisted of memory CD4+ T cells sorted from blood. The subset: CD45RA-negative fraction. CDR3: CASSTSGHFYNEQFF.